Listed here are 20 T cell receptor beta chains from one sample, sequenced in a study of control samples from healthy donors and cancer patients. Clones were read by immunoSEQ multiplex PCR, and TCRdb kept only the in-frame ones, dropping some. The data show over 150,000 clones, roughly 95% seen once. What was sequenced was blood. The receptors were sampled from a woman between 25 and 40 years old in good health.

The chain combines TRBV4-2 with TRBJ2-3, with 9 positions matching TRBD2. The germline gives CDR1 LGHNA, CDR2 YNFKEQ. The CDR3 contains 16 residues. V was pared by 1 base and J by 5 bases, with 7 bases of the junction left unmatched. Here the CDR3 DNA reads TGTGCCAGCAGCCAAGTTGGCGGGGGGGTTTTAGATACGCAGTATTTT. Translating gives CASSQVGGGVLDTQYF.

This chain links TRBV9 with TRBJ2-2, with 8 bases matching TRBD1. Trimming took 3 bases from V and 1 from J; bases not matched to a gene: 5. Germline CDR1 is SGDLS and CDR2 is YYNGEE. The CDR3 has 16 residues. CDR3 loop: CASSAVGTGNTGELFF. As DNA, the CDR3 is TGTGCCAGCAGCGCAGTAGGGACAGGGAACACCGGGGAGCTGTTTTTT.

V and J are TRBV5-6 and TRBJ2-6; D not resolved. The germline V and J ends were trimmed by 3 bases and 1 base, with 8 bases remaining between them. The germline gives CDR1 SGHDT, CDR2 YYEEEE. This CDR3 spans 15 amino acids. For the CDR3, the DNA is TGTGCCAGCAGCTGGTCCGTGTCTGGGGCCAACGTCCTGACTTTC. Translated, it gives CASSWSVSGANVLTF.

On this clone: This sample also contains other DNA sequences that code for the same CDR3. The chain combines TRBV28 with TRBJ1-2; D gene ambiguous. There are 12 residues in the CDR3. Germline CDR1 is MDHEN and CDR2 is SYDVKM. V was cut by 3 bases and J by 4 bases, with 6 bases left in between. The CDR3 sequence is CASSLGSYGYTF. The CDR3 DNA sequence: TGTGCCAGCAGTTTGGGGAGCTATGGCTACACCTTC.

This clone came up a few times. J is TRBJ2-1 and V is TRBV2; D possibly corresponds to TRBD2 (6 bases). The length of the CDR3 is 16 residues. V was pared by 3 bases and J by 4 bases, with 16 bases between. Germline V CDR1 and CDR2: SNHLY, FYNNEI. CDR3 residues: CASSDLGLGGYNEQFF. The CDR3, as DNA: TGTGCCAGCAGTGATTTGGGACTGGGAGGATACAATGAGCAGTTCTTC.

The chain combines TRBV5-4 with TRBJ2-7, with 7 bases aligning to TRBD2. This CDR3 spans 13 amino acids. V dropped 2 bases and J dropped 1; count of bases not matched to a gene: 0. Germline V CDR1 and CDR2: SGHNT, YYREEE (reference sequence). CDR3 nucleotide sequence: TGTGCCAGCAGCTTAGCGGGATCCTACGAGCAGTACTTC. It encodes CASSLAGSYEQYF.

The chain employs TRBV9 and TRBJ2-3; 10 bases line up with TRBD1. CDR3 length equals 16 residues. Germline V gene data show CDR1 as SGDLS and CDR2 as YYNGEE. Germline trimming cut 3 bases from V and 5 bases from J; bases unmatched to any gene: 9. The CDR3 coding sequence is TGTGCCAGCAGCGCCCGGGACAGGGGATGGAAAGATACGCAGTATTTT. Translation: CASSARDRGWKDTQYF.

The CDR3 region is CASSLRRDPSYEQYF. DNA of the CDR3: TGTGCCAGCAGCTTGAGGCGGGATCCCTCCTACGAGCAGTACTTC. The rearrangement uses TRBV5-4 and TRBJ2-7, with D perhaps matching TRBD2 (6 bases). The length of the CDR3 is 15 residues. Trimming took 1 base from V and 0 from J, leaving 11 bases between them. Germline V gene lookup returns CDR1 SGHNT and CDR2 YYREEE (reference sequence).

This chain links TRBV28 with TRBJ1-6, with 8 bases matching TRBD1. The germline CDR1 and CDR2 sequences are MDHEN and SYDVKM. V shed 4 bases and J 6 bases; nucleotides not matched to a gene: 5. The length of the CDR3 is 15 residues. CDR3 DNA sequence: TGTGCCAGCAGTTCCATCGACAGGGGTAATTCACCCCTCCACTTT. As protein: CASSSIDRGNSPLHF.

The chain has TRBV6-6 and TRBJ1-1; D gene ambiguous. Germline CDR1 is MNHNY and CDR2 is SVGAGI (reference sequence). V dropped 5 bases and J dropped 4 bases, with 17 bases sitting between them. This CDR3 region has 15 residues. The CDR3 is CASSRSPRTATEAFF. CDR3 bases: TGTGCCAGCAGTAGATCACCCAGAACGGCCACTGAAGCTTTCTTT.

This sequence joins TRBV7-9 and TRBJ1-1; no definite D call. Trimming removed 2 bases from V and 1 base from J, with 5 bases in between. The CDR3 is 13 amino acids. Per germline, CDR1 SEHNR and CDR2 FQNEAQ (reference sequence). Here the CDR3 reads CASSLNTNTEAFF. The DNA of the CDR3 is TGTGCCAGCAGCTTAAATACGAACACTGAAGCTTTCTTT.

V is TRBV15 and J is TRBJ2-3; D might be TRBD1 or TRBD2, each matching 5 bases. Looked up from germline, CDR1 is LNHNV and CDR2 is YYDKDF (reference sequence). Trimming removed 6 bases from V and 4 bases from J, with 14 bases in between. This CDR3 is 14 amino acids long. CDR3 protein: CATSLDWGSDTQYF. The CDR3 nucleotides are TGTGCCACCAGTCTAGACTGGGGGTCAGATACGCAGTATTTT.

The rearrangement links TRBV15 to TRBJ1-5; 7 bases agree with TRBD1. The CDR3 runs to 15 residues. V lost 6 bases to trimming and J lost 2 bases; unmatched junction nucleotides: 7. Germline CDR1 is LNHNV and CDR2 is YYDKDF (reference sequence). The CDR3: CATRETGFGNQPQHF. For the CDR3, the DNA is TGTGCCACCAGGGAGACAGGGTTCGGCAATCAGCCCCAGCATTTT.

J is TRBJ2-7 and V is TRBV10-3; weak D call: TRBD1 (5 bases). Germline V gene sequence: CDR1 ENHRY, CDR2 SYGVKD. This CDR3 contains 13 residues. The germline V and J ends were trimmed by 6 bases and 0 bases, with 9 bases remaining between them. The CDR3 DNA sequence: TGTGCCATCAGCTTTGACAGCTCCTACGAGCAGTACTTC. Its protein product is CAISFDSSYEQYF.

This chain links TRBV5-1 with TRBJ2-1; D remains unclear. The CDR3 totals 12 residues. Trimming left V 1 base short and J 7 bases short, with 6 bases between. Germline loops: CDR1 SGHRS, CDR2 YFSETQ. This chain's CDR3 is CASSLSFNEQFF. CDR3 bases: TGCGCCAGCAGCTTGTCATTTAATGAGCAGTTCTTC.

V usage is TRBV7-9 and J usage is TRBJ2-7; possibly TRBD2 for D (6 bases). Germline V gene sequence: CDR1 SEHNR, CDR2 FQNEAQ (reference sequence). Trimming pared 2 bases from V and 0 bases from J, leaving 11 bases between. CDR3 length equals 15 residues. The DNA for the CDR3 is TGTGCCAGCAGCTTAAGCGGGTCCAGCTCCTACGAGCAGTACTTC. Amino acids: CASSLSGSSSYEQYF.

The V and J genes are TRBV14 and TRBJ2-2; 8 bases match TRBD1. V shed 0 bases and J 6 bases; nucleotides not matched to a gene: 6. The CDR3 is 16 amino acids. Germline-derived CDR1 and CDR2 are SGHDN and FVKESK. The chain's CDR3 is CASSQEGQGGPGELFF. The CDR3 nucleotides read TGTGCCAGCAGCCAAGAAGGACAGGGTGGTCCCGGGGAGCTGTTTTTT.

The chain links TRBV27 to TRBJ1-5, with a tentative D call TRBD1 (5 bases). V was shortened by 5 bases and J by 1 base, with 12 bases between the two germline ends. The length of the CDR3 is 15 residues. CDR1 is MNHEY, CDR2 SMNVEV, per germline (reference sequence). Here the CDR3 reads CASSVYWGSNQPQHF. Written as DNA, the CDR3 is TGTGCCAGCAGTGTTTATTGGGGGAGCAATCAGCCCCAGCATTTT.

The CDR3 DNA is TGTGCCCTGTGGGGGAATGGCTACACCTTC. Translation: CALWGNGYTF. The rearrangement uses TRBV28 and TRBJ1-2; TRBD1 might be the D (5 bases). The CDR3 spans 10 residues. V was shortened by 11 bases and J by 6 bases, with 10 bases between the two germline ends. Germline CDR1 is MDHEN and CDR2 is SYDVKM.

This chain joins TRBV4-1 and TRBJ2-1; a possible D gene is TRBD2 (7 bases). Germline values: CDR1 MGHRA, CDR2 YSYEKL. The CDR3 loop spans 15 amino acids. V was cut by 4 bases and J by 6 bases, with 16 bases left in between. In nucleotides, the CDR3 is TGCGCCAGCAGCCCGTGGGGGGGAGGGGGCAATGAGCAGTTCTTC. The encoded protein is CASSPWGGGGNEQFF.